This T cell receptor (beta chain) was captured in a study of CD4 T cells in relation to SARS-CoV-2 and coronaviruses. Study overall: ViraFEST: approximately 10-day antigen culture of PBMCs, then TCR beta CDR3 sequencing. Controls used an HIV-1 Nef peptide pool or no peptide. Study-wide results and limits: No crossreactivity against non-spike viral proteins was tested here.

Details on this clone: Antigen unknown.

The method was immunoSEQ multiplex PCR; TCRdb's version includes in-frame clones alone and lacks a portion of them. This table has 15,000 to 25,000 clones, 77% appearing once. The CDR3 covers 14 residues. After removal of 3 bases from V and 4 bases from J, the junction contained 4 bases not matched to a gene. Germline CDR1 is MNHEY and CDR2 is SVGEGT. CD4+ T cells from unexposed donors were obtained before the COVID-19 pandemic (2011-2018). Isolation of CD4+ T cells took place after about 10 days in culture. Unexposed-donor CD4+ T cells were probed with SARS-CoV-2 S/N and four cold-coronavirus spikes, cells permitting.

The receptor was derived from a human donor in good health. V gene TRBV6-2 or TRBV6-3 combines with J gene TRBJ2-3; 7 bases are a match to TRBD2. The sequenced sample consisted of CD4+ T cells from PBMCs, cultured in vitro. The CDR3 nucleotides are TGTGCCAGCAGTTATGGGGGGGAGCCAGATACGCAGTATTTT. It yields the protein CASSYGGEPDTQYF.